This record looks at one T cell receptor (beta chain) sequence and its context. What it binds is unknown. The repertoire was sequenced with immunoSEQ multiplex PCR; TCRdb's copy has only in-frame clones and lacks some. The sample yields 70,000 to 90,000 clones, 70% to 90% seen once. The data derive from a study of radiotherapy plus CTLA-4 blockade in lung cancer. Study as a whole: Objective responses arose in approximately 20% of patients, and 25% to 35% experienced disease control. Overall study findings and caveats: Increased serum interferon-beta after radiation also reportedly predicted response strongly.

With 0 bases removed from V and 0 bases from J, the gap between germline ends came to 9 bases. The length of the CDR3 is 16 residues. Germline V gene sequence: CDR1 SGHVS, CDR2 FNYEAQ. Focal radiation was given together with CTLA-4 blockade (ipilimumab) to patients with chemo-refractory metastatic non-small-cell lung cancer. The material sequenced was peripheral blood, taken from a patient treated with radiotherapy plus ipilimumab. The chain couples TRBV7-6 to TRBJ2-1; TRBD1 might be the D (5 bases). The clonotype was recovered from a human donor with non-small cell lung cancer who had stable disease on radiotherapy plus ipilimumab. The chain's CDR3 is CASSLAGDSSYNEQFF. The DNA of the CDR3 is TGTGCCAGCAGCTTAGCGGGCGACAGCTCCTACAATGAGCAGTTCTTC.